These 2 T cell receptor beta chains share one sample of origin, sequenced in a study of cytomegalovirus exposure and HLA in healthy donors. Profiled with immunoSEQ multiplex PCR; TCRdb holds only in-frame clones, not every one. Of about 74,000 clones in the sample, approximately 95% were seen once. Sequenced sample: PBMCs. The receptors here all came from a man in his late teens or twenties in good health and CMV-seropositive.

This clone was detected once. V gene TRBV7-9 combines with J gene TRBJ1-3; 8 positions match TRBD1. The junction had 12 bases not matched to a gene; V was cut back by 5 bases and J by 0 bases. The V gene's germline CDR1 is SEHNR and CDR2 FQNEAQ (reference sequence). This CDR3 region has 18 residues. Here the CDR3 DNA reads TGTGCCAGCAGCCCCGGGACAGGCCTAACCCCCTCTGGAAACACCATATATTTT. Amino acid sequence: CASSPGTGLTPSGNTIYF. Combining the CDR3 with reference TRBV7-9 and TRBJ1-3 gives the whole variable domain DTGVSQNPRHKITKRGQNVTFRCDPISEHNRLYWYRQTLGQGPEFLTYFQNEAQLEKSRLLSDRFSAERPKGSFSTLEIQRTEQGDSAMYLCASSPGTGLTPSGNTIYFGEGSWLTVV.

The CDR3 DNA follows: TGTGCCTGGAATCAGGGTGATGAGCAGTTCTTC. It translates to CAWNQGDEQFF. The chain links TRBV30 to TRBJ2-1; D may be TRBD1 (5 bases). Between the trimmed V and J ends, which lost 4 bases and 8 bases, there was a span of 9 bases. This CDR3 comprises 11 residues. Germline V lookup: CDR1 GTSNPN, CDR2 SVGIG (reference sequence).